In its sample, the clone carrying this T cell receptor beta chain was seen many times. The antigen is unknown. The CDR3 is 14 amino acids. Germline lookup yields CDR1 MNHNS and CDR2 SASEGT. V was pared by 5 bases and J by 4 bases, with 5 bases of the junction left unmatched. Absence of ophthalmopathy progression within 18 months defined stable Graves' hyperthyroidism. On the basis of clinical symptoms, serum thyroxine and TRAb, thyroid ultrasound and orbital computed tomography, diagnoses were made. This specimen comes from a study of T cells in Graves' hyperthyroidism and ophthalmopathy. The study, taken as a whole, reports: Progression to ophthalmopathy was predicted a median of approximately seven months early.

RNA transcripts yielded amplified TCR beta CDR3 regions. RT-PCR in the first round (using the HTBI primer set) targeted the TCR CDR3. One entry per CDR3 protein, called by TCRdb with MiXCR from the multiplex PCR reads. The sample includes around 420,000 distinct CDR3 sequences, approximately 15% of them seen just once. Sequencing input: blood. The origin of this receptor is a woman aged 18-30 years with Graves' hyperthyroidism. This chain links TRBV6-1 with TRBJ1-2, with TRBD1 matching 9 bases. For the CDR3, the DNA is TGTGCCAGCAGTCGACAGGGGGGCCGCTATGGCTACACCTTC. This codes for CASSRQGGRYGYTF.